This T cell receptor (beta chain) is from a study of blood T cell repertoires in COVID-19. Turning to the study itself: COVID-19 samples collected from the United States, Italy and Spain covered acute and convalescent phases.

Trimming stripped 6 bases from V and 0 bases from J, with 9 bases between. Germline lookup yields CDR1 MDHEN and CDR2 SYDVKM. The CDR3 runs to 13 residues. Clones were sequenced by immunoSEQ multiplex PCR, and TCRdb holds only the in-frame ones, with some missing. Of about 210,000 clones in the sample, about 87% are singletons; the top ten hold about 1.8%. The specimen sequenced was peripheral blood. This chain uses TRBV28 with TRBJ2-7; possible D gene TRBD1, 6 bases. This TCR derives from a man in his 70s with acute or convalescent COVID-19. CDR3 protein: CASRLRGSYEQYF. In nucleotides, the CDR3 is TGTGCCAGCAGGCTCAGGGGCTCCTACGAGCAGTACTTC.